Following are 8 T cell receptor beta chains from one sample sequenced in a study of blood T cell repertoires in COVID-19. Using immunoSEQ multiplex PCR, the repertoire was profiled, and TCRdb retains in-frame clones only, with some absent. The table records 200,000 to 250,000 clones, just over 90% of them present only once. The sequenced material came from peripheral blood. The receptors derive from a man aged 25 to 40 with acute or convalescent COVID-19.

In its sample, this clone was seen once. The chain joins TRBV18 to TRBJ1-3, with D maybe TRBD1 (5 bases). V lost 2 bases to trimming and J lost 0 bases, with 11 bases between them. The V gene's germline CDR1 is KGHSH and CDR2 LQKENI. This CDR3 has 16 residues. CDR3 residues: CASSPWGLNSGNTIYF. Here the CDR3 DNA reads TGTGCCAGCTCACCATGGGGCCTAAACTCTGGAAACACCATATATTTT.

The chain uses TRBV28 and TRBJ2-3; a weak D match, TRBD1 (6 bases). Germline V gives CDR1 MDHEN, CDR2 SYDVKM. The ends were cut back, 2 bases at V and 9 bases at J, with 18 bases in the middle. The CDR3 extends over 15 amino acids. CDR3 sequence: CASSLRGNREITQYF. The CDR3 nucleotides are TGTGCCAGCAGTTTAAGGGGCAACAGGGAAATAACGCAGTATTTT.

The V call is TRBV9, the J call TRBJ2-3; D not resolved. The germline V and J ends were trimmed by 4 bases and 0 bases, with 12 bases remaining between them. The germline V gene encodes CDR1 SGDLS and CDR2 YYNGEE. This CDR3 comprises 15 residues. CDR3 amino acids: CASSLRSTSTDTQYF. The CDR3, as DNA: TGTGCCAGCAGCCTCCGATCGACTAGCACAGATACGCAGTATTTT.

The chain links TRBV28 to TRBJ1-2; D remains ambiguous. Germline V gene lookup returns CDR1 MDHEN and CDR2 SYDVKM. With 7 bases removed from V and 8 bases from J, the gap between germline ends came to 20 bases. The CDR3 runs to 14 residues. CDR3 sequence reads: CASTTGVTVRGYTF. CDR3 nucleotides: TGTGCCAGCACCACGGGTGTAACTGTGCGGGGCTACACCTTC.

CDR3 sequence: CSVGLAEGVTDTQYF. The DNA for the CDR3 is TGCAGCGTTGGACTAGCCGAGGGGGTCACAGATACGCAGTATTTT. The V call is TRBV29-1, the J call TRBJ2-3, with D possibly TRBD2 on 7 matching bases. Germline V gene sequence: CDR1 SQVTM, CDR2 ANQGSEA. With 4 bases removed from V and 2 bases from J, the gap between germline ends came to 16 bases. The CDR3 is 15 residues long.

The chain uses TRBV9 and TRBJ2-5; 10 bases align to TRBD2. Germline values: CDR1 SGDLS, CDR2 YYNGEE. CDR3 length: 15 residues. Losses at the gene ends were 2 bases for V and 5 bases for J; bases not matched to a gene: 6. As DNA, the CDR3 is TGTGCCAGCAGCGTTACGGGACTAGCGTTGGAGACCCAGTACTTC. Translated: CASSVTGLALETQYF.

The chain recombines TRBV9 with TRBJ2-7; TRBD2 matches at 7 bases. The germline V gene has CDR1 SGDLS and CDR2 YYNGEE. J lost 6 bases, V lost 4 bases, and 7 bases had no gene match. CDR3 size: 13 residues. The CDR3 DNA follows: TGTGCCAGCAGCAAGTGGGAGGGCCTCGAGCAGTACTTC. Protein: CASSKWEGLEQYF.

Comments on this clone: The junction departs from germline at one end; a sequencing error may be responsible. The chain carries TRBV7-7 and TRBJ2-3, with a weak D call TRBD1 (6 bases). The CDR3 runs 13 residues. Germline V gene lookup returns CDR1 SSHAT and CDR2 FNYEAQ (reference sequence). The CDR3 loop is CASSSQGSDTQYF. The CDR3 DNA reads TGTGCTAGCAGCTCACAGGGTTCAGATACGCAGTATTTT.